This TCR beta chain derives from a study of cytomegalovirus exposure and HLA in healthy donors. Study-level results: Presence/absence analyses took donor sequencing depth as roughly uniform. In a later analysis, a missense DCLRE1C variant was linked to TCR beta V- and J-gene trimming.

PCR primers comprised 60 Vbeta and 13 Jbeta primers. Clones were sequenced by immunoSEQ multiplex PCR, and TCRdb holds only the in-frame ones, with some missing. The top ten hold less than 3.5% of the sample, which has some 140,000 clones, roughly 74% seen once. Note on this clone: The target antigen is unknown. The sample has other DNA sequences that encode this CDR3 too.

This clonotype was obtained from a man aged 18 to 30 in good health and CMV-seronegative. Sequences were obtained from PBMCs.

CDR3 amino acids: CASSQVDRGTGELFF. CDR3 bases: TGTGCCAGCAGCCAAGTGGACAGGGGTACCGGGGAGCTGTTTTTT. The chain employs TRBV14 and TRBJ2-2, with 9 bases fitting TRBD1. CDR1 is SGHDN and CDR2 is FVKESK in the germline V gene. V lost 1 base and J lost 5; bases outside the gene matches: 2. This CDR3 has 15 residues.